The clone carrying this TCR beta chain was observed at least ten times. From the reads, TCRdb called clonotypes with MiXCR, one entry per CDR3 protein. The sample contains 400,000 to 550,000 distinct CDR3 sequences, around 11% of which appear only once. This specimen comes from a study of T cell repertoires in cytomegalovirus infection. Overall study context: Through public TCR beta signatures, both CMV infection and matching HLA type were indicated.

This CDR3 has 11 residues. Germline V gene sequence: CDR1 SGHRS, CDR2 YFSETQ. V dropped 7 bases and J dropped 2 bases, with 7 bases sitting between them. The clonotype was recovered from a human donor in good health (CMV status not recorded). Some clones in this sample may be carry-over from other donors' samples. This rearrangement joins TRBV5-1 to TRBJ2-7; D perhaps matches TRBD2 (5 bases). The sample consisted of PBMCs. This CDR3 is CASAGAYEQYF. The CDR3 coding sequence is TGCGCCAGCGCCGGGGCCTACGAGCAGTACTTC.